This T cell receptor (beta chain) was sequenced for a study of blood T cells in healthy people across ages. It was with a sample-barcoded 5' primer and a J-beta primer mix that a second PCR of about 6 to 12 cycles was run. Per-sample output comprised a minimum of 3 million paired-end reads containing CDR3. TCRdb ran MiXCR on the 5' RACE reads and lists one entry per CDR3 protein. The data hold 1.5 million to 2 million distinct CDR3 sequences, with approximately 30% observed a single time. With V trimmed by 0 bases and J by 9 bases, 18 bases remained unmatched. The CDR3 extends over 17 amino acids. The germline V gene encodes CDR1 DFQATT and CDR2 SNEGSKA (reference sequence). Regarding the study as a whole: The study could not conclusively compare naive and antigen-experienced cells, given its unsorted PBMCs. Greater diversity and more naive CD4+ cells were seen in long-lived donors than in aged donors. The fall in TCR beta diversity per million T cells was roughly linear with age.

For this clonotype: As yet, its antigen is unknown.

This sequence joins TRBV20-1 and TRBJ2-7; TRBD1 matches 9 bases. Source material: blood. The receptor was isolated from a woman aged 30 to 39 in good health. This CDR3 reads CSARDSLNRDRDGSQYF. For the CDR3, the DNA is TGCAGTGCTAGAGACTCCCTCAACCGGGACAGGGATGGATCGCAGTACTTC.